Presented here are 23 T cell receptor beta chains from one specimen sequenced in a study of shared clonotypes between healthy human individuals. Naive CD8 populations comprised CD45RO-negative cells positively selected for CCR7, excluding terminally differentiated effector memory CD45RA+ cells. This table comes from immunoSEQ multiplex PCR, and its TCRdb copy is limited to in-frame clones, with some not included. The profile covers millions of clones, with 85% to 95% appearing a single time and 1% to 1.3% taken by the ten largest. The sequenced material came from naive CD8+ T cells sorted from blood. These receptors originate from a man in his late teens or twenties in good health.

This clone came up once. The chain uses TRBV30 and TRBJ2-7; D ambiguous. From germline, CDR1 is GTSNPN and CDR2 SVGIG (reference sequence). The CDR3 is 12 residues long. The germline V and J ends were trimmed by 4 bases and 7 bases, with 14 bases remaining between them. In nucleotides, the CDR3 is TGTGCCTGGATGTGGAGAGCCGGAGAGCAGTACTTC. It translates to CAWMWRAGEQYF.

The gene calls are TRBV27 and TRBJ2-1; 7 bases match TRBD1. Germline V CDR1 and CDR2: MNHEY, SMNVEV (reference sequence). This CDR3 is built from 16 residues. The V gene end was trimmed by 3 bases and the J gene end by 10 bases; junction bases not matched to a gene: 15. For the CDR3, the DNA is TGTGCCAGCAGTTTGCTATTAATTGGTTTGGGACAGGAGCAGTTCTTC. Its translation is CASSLLLIGLGQEQFF.

The chain carries TRBV2 and TRBJ2-7; D gene unclear. V was pared by 0 bases and J by 4 bases, with 7 bases between. The CDR3 sequence is 13 residues long. Germline V CDR1 and CDR2: SNHLY, FYNNEI. The CDR3 coding sequence is TGTGCCAGCAGTGAAGCGCTTTGGTACGAGCAGTACTTC. Residues: CASSEALWYEQYF.

As concerns this clone: Additional DNA sequences in this sample encode the identical CDR3. The J gene is TRBJ2-7, the V gene TRBV6-5; D is uncertain. The CDR3 runs to 12 residues. V was pared by 4 bases and J by 6 bases, with 10 bases between. CDR1 MNHEY and CDR2 SVGAGI come from the germline V gene. In nucleotides, the CDR3 is TGTGCCAGCAGTTCGGGCGTGGGCGAGCAGTACTTC. This encodes CASSSGVGEQYF.

This chain links TRBV5-6 with TRBJ1-2, with D possibly being TRBD1 (5 bases). Germline CDR1 is SGHDT and CDR2 is YYEEEE. V lost 5 bases to trimming and J lost 0 bases, with 20 bases between them. This CDR3 has 17 residues. CDR3 sequence (DNA): TGTGCCAGCAGTGTGACAGAGCTTCCTAATTCTAACTATGGCTACACCTTC. It yields the protein CASSVTELPNSNYGYTF.

This sequence joins TRBV11-2 and TRBJ2-1, with D perhaps matching TRBD2 (6 bases). V was shortened by 7 bases and J by 12 bases, with 22 bases between the two germline ends. This CDR3 has 14 amino acids. The germline V gene encodes CDR1 SGHAT and CDR2 FQNNGV. This chain's CDR3 is CASNSPGLLSGQFF. CDR3 bases: TGTGCCAGCAACTCACCGGGACTTCTCTCGGGGCAGTTCTTC.

As to this clone: The sample has other DNA sequences that encode this CDR3 too. The gene calls are TRBV9 and TRBJ1-3; the D gene is possibly TRBD1 (5 bases). The ends were cut back, 3 bases at V and 4 bases at J, with 8 bases in the middle. The CDR3 is 13 amino acids. From germline, CDR1 is SGDLS and CDR2 YYNGEE. The CDR3 loop reads CASSGGSGNTIYF. DNA of the CDR3: TGTGCCAGCAGCGGGGGGTCCGGAAACACCATATATTTT.

The DNA for the CDR3 is TGCGCCAGCAGCCCAGAGGCGGGGGGGCCTCAAGAGACCCAGTACTTC. Translated, it gives CASSPEAGGPQETQYF. This rearrangement joins TRBV4-1 to TRBJ2-5; 9 bases match TRBD2. Unmatched junction bases numbered 8, after V lost 4 bases and J lost 2 bases. This CDR3 is 16 amino acids long. Germline V gene lookup returns CDR1 MGHRA and CDR2 YSYEKL.

The CDR3 DNA reads as TGTGCCAGTAGCGCCTTTGGGGGTGATTCACCCCTCCACTTT. It specifies CASSAFGGDSPLHF. The gene calls are TRBV19 and TRBJ1-6; TRBD1 might be the D (5 bases). The CDR3 consists of 14 residues. V shed 6 bases and J shed 8 bases, with 14 bases lying between them. Germline V gene lookup returns CDR1 LNHDA and CDR2 SQIVND (reference sequence).

In regard to this clone: Other DNA sequences within the sample encode an identical CDR3. This rearrangement joins TRBV27 to TRBJ2-7, with 7 positions matching TRBD2. This CDR3 is built from 14 residues. The germline V gene encodes CDR1 MNHEY and CDR2 SMNVEV (reference sequence). V trimming: 5 bases; J trimming: 2 bases; junction bases outside the gene matches: 6. The DNA for the CDR3 is TGTGCCAGCAGTCCTACGGGAGGTCCCTACGAGCAGTACTTC. Residues: CASSPTGGPYEQYF.

In the case of this clone: The identical CDR3 is also encoded by other nucleotide sequences in the sample. The chain carries TRBV9 and TRBJ1-2; the D gene is possibly TRBD1 (6 bases). V lost 0 bases to trimming and J lost 6 bases, with 12 bases between them. Germline loops: CDR1 SGDLS, CDR2 YYNGEE. The CDR3 has 14 amino acids. The DNA of the CDR3 is TGTGCCAGCAGCGTAGCGGGGGGCGCAGATGGCTACACCTTC. Protein product: CASSVAGGADGYTF.

The chain combines TRBV4-1 with TRBJ2-7; 8 bases are shared with TRBD2. The CDR3 contains 15 residues. After removal of 5 bases from V and 3 bases from J, the junction contained 9 bases not matched to a gene. Germline V gene data show CDR1 as MGHRA and CDR2 as YSYEKL. CDR3 bases: TGCGCCAGCAGCTTAGAAGCGGGAGCATACTACGAGCAGTACTTC. The encoded protein is CASSLEAGAYYEQYF.

J is TRBJ1-4 and V is TRBV28, with a tentative D call TRBD1 (5 bases). The ends were cut back, 10 bases at V and 2 bases at J, with 11 bases in the middle. The germline CDR1 and CDR2 sequences are MDHEN and SYDVKM. The CDR3 is made up of 13 amino acids. CDR3 bases: TGTGCCACTACGTACAGGACTAATGAAAAACTGTTTTTT. Encoded protein: CATTYRTNEKLFF. The entire variable domain, with the rest obtained from reference TRBV28 and TRBJ1-4, is as follows: DVKVTQSSRYLVKRTGEKVFLECVQDMDHENMFWYRQDPGLGLRLIYFSYDVKMKEKGDIPEGYSVSREKKERFSLILESASTNQTSMYLCATTYRTNEKLFFGSGTQLSVL.

As for this clone: One end of the junction is discordant with germline, which a read error may explain. J is TRBJ2-5 and V is TRBV27; no firm D call. The end of the DNA aligns better with TRBJ2-7, so the J call may be wrong. This CDR3 comprises 13 residues. Per germline, CDR1 MNHEY and CDR2 SMNVEV (reference sequence). In DNA, the CDR3 is TGTGCCAGCAGTCTATCGAGTGCACTCGAGCAGTACTTC. It translates to CASSLSSALEQYF.

The rearrangement uses TRBV25-1 and TRBJ2-3, with 7 bases that match TRBD1. The CDR3 covers 13 residues. V was clipped by 5 bases and J by 5 bases; unmatched bases: 4. CDR1 and CDR2 from the germline V gene are MGHDK and SYGVNS. This CDR3 is CASSPGQEDTQYF. As DNA, the CDR3 is TGTGCCAGCAGTCCAGGACAGGAAGATACGCAGTATTTT. Full variable domain (missing parts from reference TRBV25-1 and TRBJ2-3): EADIYQTPRYLVIGTGKKITLECSQTMGHDKMYWYQQDPGMELHLIHYSYGVNSTEKGDLSSESTVSRIRTEHFPLTLESARPSHTSQYLCASSPGQEDTQYFGPGTRLTVL.

The chain carries TRBV28 and TRBJ2-2, with D unresolved. This CDR3 region has 14 residues. V was cut by 7 bases and J by 5 bases, with 14 bases left in between. Germline values: CDR1 MDHEN, CDR2 SYDVKM. CDR3 DNA sequence: TGTGCCAGCACACCCGCAGTTACGACCGGGGAGCTGTTTTTT. The encoded protein is CASTPAVTTGELFF.

The rearrangement uses TRBV2 and TRBJ2-3, with 7 bases matching TRBD2. V lost 8 bases to trimming and J lost 2 bases; unmatched junction nucleotides: 13. This CDR3 has 16 amino acids. Germline CDR1 is SNHLY and CDR2 is FYNNEI. The CDR3 DNA reads as TGTGCCAGCGGGTCGCTAGCGGATGAGATCACAGATACGCAGTATTTT. Translated: CASGSLADEITDTQYF.

The V call is TRBV2, the J call TRBJ2-7; no firm D call. The V end lost 2 bases, the J end lost 3 bases, and 8 bases lay between the germline ends. This CDR3 is built from 13 residues. Germline V lookup: CDR1 SNHLY, CDR2 FYNNEI. CDR3 DNA sequence: TGTGCCAGCAGTGAATTCTCAGACTACGAGCAGTACTTC. It encodes CASSEFSDYEQYF.

The genes are TRBV30 and TRBJ2-1, with 10 bases that match TRBD2. Germline CDR1 GTSNPN, CDR2 SVGIG (reference sequence). The CDR3 is made up of 13 amino acids. J gave up 9 bases and V 4 bases, and 6 bases lay outside the gene matches. Written as DNA, the CDR3 is TGTGCCTGGATGGGACTAGCGCAAGGTGAGCAGTTCTTC. It specifies CAWMGLAQGEQFF.

On this clone itself: Distinct nucleotide sequences in the sample also encode this CDR3. V and J are TRBV30 and TRBJ1-2, with TRBD1 identical over 9 bases. The CDR3 is made up of 14 amino acids. The V gene end was trimmed by 0 bases and the J gene end by 6 bases; junction bases not matched to a gene: 5. Germline CDR1 and CDR2: GTSNPN and SVGIG (reference sequence). The CDR3 reads CAWSVLGQGDGYTF. CDR3 bases: TGTGCCTGGAGTGTATTGGGACAGGGAGATGGCTACACCTTC.

The J gene is TRBJ2-4, the V gene TRBV7-9, with D possibly being TRBD1 (6 bases). Germline V lookup: CDR1 SEHNR, CDR2 FQNEAQ (reference sequence). V was cut by 1 base and J by 4 bases, with 17 bases left in between. The CDR3 is 17 amino acids. The chain's CDR3 is CASSLEPGAAGKNIQYF. In nucleotides, the CDR3 is TGTGCCAGCAGCTTAGAGCCAGGGGCAGCTGGGAAAAACATTCAGTACTTC.

The chain couples TRBV7-8 to TRBJ1-6; 8 bases agree with TRBD1. The CDR3 loop spans 18 amino acids. Unmatched junction bases numbered 9, after V lost 0 bases and J lost 5 bases. The germline CDR1 and CDR2 sequences are SGHVS and FQNEAQ. The CDR3 is CASSLASGTGANNSPLHF. The CDR3 coding sequence is TGTGCCAGCAGCTTAGCGTCGGGGACAGGCGCCAATAATTCACCCCTCCACTTT.

As regards this clone: Additional DNA sequences in this sample encode the identical CDR3. The gene calls are TRBV19 and TRBJ2-5, with 7 bases that match TRBD2. CDR3 length equals 13 residues. V was pared by 5 bases and J by 5 bases, with 5 bases of the junction left unmatched. Looked up from germline, CDR1 is LNHDA and CDR2 is SQIVND (reference sequence). The CDR3 loop reads CASSRAGEETQYF. CDR3 nucleotides: TGTGCCAGTAGTCGGGCGGGAGAGGAGACCCAGTACTTC.